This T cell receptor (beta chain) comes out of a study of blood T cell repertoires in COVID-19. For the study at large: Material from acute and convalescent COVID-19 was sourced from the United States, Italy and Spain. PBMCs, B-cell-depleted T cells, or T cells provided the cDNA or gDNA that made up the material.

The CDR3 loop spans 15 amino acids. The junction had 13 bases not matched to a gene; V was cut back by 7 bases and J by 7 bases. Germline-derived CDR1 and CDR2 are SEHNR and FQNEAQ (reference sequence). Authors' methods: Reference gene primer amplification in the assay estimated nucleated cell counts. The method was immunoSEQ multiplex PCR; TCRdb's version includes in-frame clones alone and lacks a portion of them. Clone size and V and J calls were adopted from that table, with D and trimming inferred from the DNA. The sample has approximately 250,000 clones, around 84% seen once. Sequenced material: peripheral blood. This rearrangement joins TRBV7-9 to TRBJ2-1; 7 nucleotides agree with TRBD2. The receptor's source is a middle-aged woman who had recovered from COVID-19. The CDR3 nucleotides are TGTGCCAGCACCGAACGGGAGGCGGAGGGGAATGAGCAGTTCTTC. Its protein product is CASTEREAEGNEQFF.